This T cell receptor beta chain originates from a study of cytomegalovirus exposure and HLA in healthy donors. About the research overall: Early release data held approximately 81 million unique TCRs from HLA-typed donors. Most genotyped donors, around four fifths of around 370, had Caucasian-associated genetic ancestry.

The PCR used 60 Vbeta and 13 Jbeta primers. TCRdb's table, derived via immunoSEQ multiplex PCR, lists solely in-frame clones and lacks some. The sample lists over 45,000 clones; roughly 80% were seen once. The trim removed 2 bases at V and 2 bases at J, leaving 2 bases unmatched. Looked up from germline, CDR1 is MNHEY and CDR2 is SMNVEV (reference sequence). This CDR3 is 15 amino acids long. Sequenced sample: PBMCs. The receptor comes from a man aged 25 to 40 in good health and CMV-seronegative. The chain joins TRBV27 to TRBJ2-1; 8 bases are a match to TRBD2. CDR3 sequence (DNA): TGTGCCAGCAGTTTAAGGGGACTAGCCTACAATGAGCAGTTCTTC. This translates into CASSLRGLAYNEQFF.